The 20 T cell receptor beta chains in this list originate from one sample, sequenced in a study of blood T cell repertoires in COVID-19. The table came from immunoSEQ multiplex PCR; TCRdb's copy has only in-frame clones and leaves some out. This table holds approximately 52,000 clones, about 91% found once. The sample consisted of peripheral blood. The receptors were gathered from a man between 50 and 59 years old with acute or convalescent COVID-19.

V is TRBV7-9 and J is TRBJ2-7; 11 nucleotides match TRBD2. In germline, CDR1 is SEHNR, CDR2 FQNEAQ (reference sequence). The CDR3 has 15 amino acids. Germline trimming cut 3 bases from V and 7 bases from J; bases unmatched to any gene: 8. CDR3 bases: TGTGCCAGCAGCTTTAGCGGGGGGGCCGTCAAAGAGCAGTACTTC. Translation gives CASSFSGGAVKEQYF.

The chain links TRBV7-9 to TRBJ2-1, with D perhaps TRBD2 (7 bases). Germline V gene lookup returns CDR1 SEHNR and CDR2 FQNEAQ (reference sequence). This CDR3 has 16 amino acids. Deletions cut 0 bases from V and 4 bases from J, with 13 bases between. The chain's CDR3 is CASSLAGGAPYNEQFF. The CDR3, as DNA: TGTGCCAGCAGCTTAGCGGGGGGGGCCCCTTACAATGAGCAGTTCTTC.

The gene calls are TRBV6-5 and TRBJ2-1, with TRBD2 identical over 14 bases. With V trimmed by 7 bases and J by 10 bases, 9 bases remained unmatched. The CDR3 totals 15 residues. Germline lookup yields CDR1 MNHEY and CDR2 SVGAGI. The CDR3 region has the DNA TGTGCCAGCAAACGGGGAGGGACTAGCGGGGGAGAGCAGTTCTTC. Translated, it gives CASKRGGTSGGEQFF.

The gene calls are TRBV11-2 and TRBJ1-4; perhaps TRBD1 as D (6 bases). The CDR3 is 16 residues long. Germline CDR1 reads SGHAT; CDR2 reads FQNNGV. Trimming removed 3 bases at V and 0 bases at J, with 11 bases between. CDR3 coding DNA: TGTGCCAGCAGCTTGTTAGGGGGTACAACTAATGAAAAACTGTTTTTT. Its protein is CASSLLGGTTNEKLFF.

The chain combines TRBV7-2 with TRBJ1-1; D remains unclear. Germline CDR1 reads SGHTA; CDR2 reads FQGNSA. The V and J ends lost 3 bases and 11 bases respectively, with 13 bases between them. The CDR3 length is 12 residues. The DNA of the CDR3 is TGTGCCAGCAGCTTTGGCGGACTCCCGGCTTTCTTT. It codes for CASSFGGLPAFF.

The chain couples TRBV25-1 to TRBJ1-1, with D perhaps TRBD1 (5 bases). V dropped 2 bases and J dropped 4 bases, with 14 bases sitting between them. The length of the CDR3 is 15 residues. Per the germline V gene, CDR1 is MGHDK and CDR2 is SYGVNS. In DNA, the CDR3 is TGTGCCAGCAGTGAAGTCGGGGGGTCGCGCACTGAAGCTTTCTTT. This codes for CASSEVGGSRTEAFF. The whole variable domain, filled in from reference TRBV25-1 and TRBJ1-1, reads EADIYQTPRYLVIGTGKKITLECSQTMGHDKMYWYQQDPGMELHLIHYSYGVNSTEKGDLSSESTVSRIRTEHFPLTLESARPSHTSQYLCASSEVGGSRTEAFFGQGTRLTVV.

The table lists this clone with a count of one. J is TRBJ1-2 and V is TRBV19; the D is unclear. The V end lost 5 bases, the J end lost 7 bases, and 11 bases lay between the germline ends. CDR3 size: 12 residues. Germline lookup yields CDR1 LNHDA and CDR2 SQIVND (reference sequence). This chain's CDR3 is CASSPHPGGYTF. CDR3 bases: TGTGCCAGTAGTCCGCATCCCGGTGGCTACACCTTC.

The chain recombines TRBV5-1 with TRBJ1-1, with 7 bases that match TRBD1. V dropped 2 bases and J dropped 2; count of bases not matched to a gene: 12. Germline V gene sequence: CDR1 SGHRS, CDR2 YFSETQ. The CDR3 has 17 amino acids. The CDR3 DNA sequence: TGCGCCAGCAGCTTCGCTTTGAGGACAGGACCAAACACTGAAGCTTTCTTT. This encodes CASSFALRTGPNTEAFF.

CDR3 in amino acids: CASSGQGQTNEKLFF. The CDR3, as DNA: TGTGCCAGTAGCGGACAGGGGCAAACTAATGAAAAACTGTTTTTT. The chain is built from TRBV19 and TRBJ1-4; 9 bases fit TRBD1. From germline, CDR1 is LNHDA and CDR2 SQIVND (reference sequence). This CDR3 contains 15 residues. Trimming removed 6 bases from V and 1 base from J; junction bases left unmatched: 3.

The rearrangement links TRBV3-1 (or the pseudogene TRBV3-2) to TRBJ2-5; 7 bases are shared with TRBD1. The germline gives CDR1 LGHDT, CDR2 YNNKEL (reference sequence). Trimming at V came to 4 bases and at J to 5 bases, leaving 4 bases not matched to a gene. This CDR3 comprises 13 residues. CDR3 in amino acids: CASSPQGPETQYF. The CDR3 coding sequence is TGTGCCAGCAGCCCACAGGGGCCGGAGACCCAGTACTTC.

This sequence joins TRBV12-5 and TRBJ2-6; 9 bases are a match to TRBD1. With 3 bases clipped from V and 3 bases from J, the junction kept 9 bases outside the gene matches. CDR3 size: 18 residues. Per germline, CDR1 LGHNT and CDR2 FRNRAP. CDR3 nucleotide sequence: TGTGCTAGTGGTTTATCCCCCGGGACAGGGAGTGGGGCCAACGTCCTGACTTTC. Translation gives CASGLSPGTGSGANVLTF.

The chain carries TRBV19 and TRBJ2-1; 9 bases map to TRBD2. CDR1 is LNHDA and CDR2 is SQIVND in the germline V gene (reference sequence). The ends lost 1 base at V and 5 bases at J; junction bases unmatched: 3. There are 15 residues in the CDR3. For the CDR3, the DNA is TGTGCCAGTAGTATAGGGGCGGGGGGGCACAATGAGCAGTTCTTC. The encoded protein is CASSIGAGGHNEQFF. The full variable domain, rest sourced from reference TRBV19 and TRBJ2-1, is DGGITQSPKYLFRKEGQNVTLSCEQNLNHDAMYWYRQDPGQGLRLIYYSQIVNDFQKGDIAEGYSVSREKKESFPLTVTSAQKNPTAFYLCASSIGAGGHNEQFFGPGTRLTVL.

This clone was found once. The chain links TRBV10-3 to TRBJ2-5; 11 bases match TRBD1. There are 15 residues in the CDR3. Germline loops: CDR1 ENHRY, CDR2 SYGVKD. V shed 6 bases, J shed 4 bases, and the junction held 7 bases outside the gene matches. The CDR3 region is CAIRAGTGGRETQYF. The CDR3 region has the DNA TGTGCCATCAGGGCCGGGACAGGGGGAAGAGAGACCCAGTACTTC.

V usage is TRBV19 and J usage is TRBJ2-2, with a tentative D call TRBD2 (5 bases). The CDR3 totals 13 residues. Germline V gene lookup returns CDR1 LNHDA and CDR2 SQIVND (reference sequence). Trimming removed 6 bases at V and 4 bases at J, with 9 bases between. The DNA of the CDR3 is TGTGCCAGTAGGCGGACTGGCACCGGGGAGCTGTTTTTT. Its protein is CASRRTGTGELFF. Full variable domain (outside the CDR3, taken from reference TRBV19 and TRBJ2-2): DGGITQSPKYLFRKEGQNVTLSCEQNLNHDAMYWYRQDPGQGLRLIYYSQIVNDFQKGDIAEGYSVSREKKESFPLTVTSAQKNPTAFYLCASRRTGTGELFFGEGSRLTVL.

CDR3 bases: TGTGCCAGCAGCCTTAGTATGAGGAACACCATATATTTT. It codes for CASSLSMRNTIYF. The V and J genes are TRBV28 and TRBJ1-3; D is undetermined. The CDR3 is 13 residues long. CDR1 and CDR2 from the germline V gene are MDHEN and SYDVKM. Trimming removed 6 bases at V and 7 bases at J, with 13 bases between.

The rearrangement uses TRBV3-1 (or the pseudogene TRBV3-2) and TRBJ2-1; 12 bases map to TRBD2. Per the germline V gene, CDR1 is LGHDT and CDR2 is YNNKEL (reference sequence). CDR3 length: 14 residues. After removal of 1 base from V and 8 bases from J, the junction contained 0 bases not matched to a gene. The CDR3 is CASSQGLAGDEQFF. The CDR3 nucleotides are TGTGCCAGCAGCCAAGGACTAGCGGGGGATGAGCAGTTCTTC.

The chain carries TRBV27 and TRBJ2-7; D may be TRBD2 (6 bases). Between the trimmed V and J ends, which lost 5 bases and 6 bases, there was a span of 11 bases. Germline CDR1 reads MNHEY; CDR2 reads SMNVEV (reference sequence). CDR3 length: 12 amino acids. The CDR3 reads CASSLVGGEQYF. The CDR3 DNA reads as TGTGCCAGCAGTCTAGTGGGAGGCGAGCAGTACTTC.

This rearrangement joins TRBV19 to TRBJ2-6, with 10 bases fitting TRBD1. After removal of 6 bases from V and 4 bases from J, the junction contained 9 bases not matched to a gene. The CDR3 consists of 17 residues. Germline V gives CDR1 LNHDA, CDR2 SQIVND (reference sequence). Written as DNA, the CDR3 is TGTGCCAGTAGGACGTTCGACAGGGGGCTCGGGGCCAACGTCCTGACTTTC. This translates into CASRTFDRGLGANVLTF.

The chain employs TRBV6-5 and TRBJ1-1; possible D gene TRBD1, 6 bases. This CDR3 spans 13 amino acids. Between the trimmed V and J ends, which lost 7 bases and 5 bases, there was a span of 14 bases. In germline, CDR1 is MNHEY, CDR2 SVGAGI. CDR3 DNA sequence: TGTGCCAGCAAAGGTTACAGGGCGACTGAAGCTTTCTTT. Amino acid sequence: CASKGYRATEAFF.

A single count supports this clone. V usage is TRBV4-1 and J usage is TRBJ2-1; D gene uncertain. The CDR3 is made up of 14 amino acids. In germline, CDR1 is MGHRA, CDR2 YSYEKL. V gave up 1 base and J gave up 4 bases, with 8 bases separating them. The CDR3 DNA follows: TGCGCCAGCAGCCAAGTGACAAGTTACAATGAGCAGTTCTTC. Protein sequence: CASSQVTSYNEQFF.